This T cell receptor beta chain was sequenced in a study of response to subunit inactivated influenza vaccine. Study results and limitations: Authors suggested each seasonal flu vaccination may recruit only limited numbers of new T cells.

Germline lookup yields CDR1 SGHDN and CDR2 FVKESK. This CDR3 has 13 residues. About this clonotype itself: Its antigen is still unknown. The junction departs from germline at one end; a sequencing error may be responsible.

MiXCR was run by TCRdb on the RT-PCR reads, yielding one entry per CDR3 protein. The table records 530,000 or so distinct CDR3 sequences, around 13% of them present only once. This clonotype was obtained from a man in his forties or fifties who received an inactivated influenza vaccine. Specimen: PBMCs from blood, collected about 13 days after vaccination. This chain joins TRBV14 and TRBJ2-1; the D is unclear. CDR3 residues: CASSQFRSNEQLF. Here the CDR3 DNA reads TGTGCCAGCAGCCAATTCAGGAGCAATGAGCAGCTCTTC.